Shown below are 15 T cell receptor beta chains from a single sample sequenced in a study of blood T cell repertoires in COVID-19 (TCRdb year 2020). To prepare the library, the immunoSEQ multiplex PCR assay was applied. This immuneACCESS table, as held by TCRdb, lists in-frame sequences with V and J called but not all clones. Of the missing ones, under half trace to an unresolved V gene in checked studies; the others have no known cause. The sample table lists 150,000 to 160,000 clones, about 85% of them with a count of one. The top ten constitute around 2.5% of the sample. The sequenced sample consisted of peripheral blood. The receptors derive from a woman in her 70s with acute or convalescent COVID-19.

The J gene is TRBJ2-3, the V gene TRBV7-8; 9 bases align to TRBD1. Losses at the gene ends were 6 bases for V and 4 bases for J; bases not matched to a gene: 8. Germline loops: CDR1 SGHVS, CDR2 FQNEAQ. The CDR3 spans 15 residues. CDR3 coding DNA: TGTGCCAGCAGTCGGGACAGGGTGCTCGCAGATACGCAGTATTTT. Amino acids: CASSRDRVLADTQYF.

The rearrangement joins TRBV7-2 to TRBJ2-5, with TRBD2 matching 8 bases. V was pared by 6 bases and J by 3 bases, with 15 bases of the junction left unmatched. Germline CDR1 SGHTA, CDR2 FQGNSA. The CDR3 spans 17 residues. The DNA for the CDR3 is TGTGCCAGCAGACCGTTAGCCGGGACTAGACGAAAAGAGACCCAGTACTTC. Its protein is CASRPLAGTRRKETQYF.

CDR3 nucleotides: TGTGCCAGCAGCCAAGATCGCCCGGGCCCCCGGACAGGGGGAAACTATGGCTACACCTTC. Its protein product is CASSQDRPGPRTGGNYGYTF. This chain uses TRBV4-2 with TRBJ1-2; 10 bases are a match to TRBD1. J lost 2 bases, V lost 0 bases, and 15 bases had no gene match. Germline values: CDR1 LGHNA, CDR2 YNFKEQ. This CDR3 is 20 amino acids long.

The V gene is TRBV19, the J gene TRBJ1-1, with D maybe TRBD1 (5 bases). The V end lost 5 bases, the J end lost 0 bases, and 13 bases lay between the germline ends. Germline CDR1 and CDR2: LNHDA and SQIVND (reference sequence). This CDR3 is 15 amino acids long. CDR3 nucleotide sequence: TGTGCCAGTAGTCTTGAGTGGGGCCTGAACACTGAAGCTTTCTTT. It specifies CASSLEWGLNTEAFF.

The CDR3 sequence is CAWSERDRWRGYTF. CDR3 DNA sequence: TGTGCCTGGAGCGAGAGAGACAGGTGGAGAGGCTACACCTTC. J is TRBJ1-2 and V is TRBV30; TRBD1 is a possible D gene (6 bases). CDR1 is GTSNPN, CDR2 SVGIG, per germline (reference sequence). The germline V and J ends were trimmed by 3 bases and 8 bases, with 19 bases remaining between them. This CDR3 comprises 14 residues.

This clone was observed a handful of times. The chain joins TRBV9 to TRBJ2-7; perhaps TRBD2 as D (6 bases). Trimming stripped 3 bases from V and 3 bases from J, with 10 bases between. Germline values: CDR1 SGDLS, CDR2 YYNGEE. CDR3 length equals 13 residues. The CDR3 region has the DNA TGTGCCAGCAGCGCATCGGAGGGCTACGAGCAGTACTTC. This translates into CASSASEGYEQYF.

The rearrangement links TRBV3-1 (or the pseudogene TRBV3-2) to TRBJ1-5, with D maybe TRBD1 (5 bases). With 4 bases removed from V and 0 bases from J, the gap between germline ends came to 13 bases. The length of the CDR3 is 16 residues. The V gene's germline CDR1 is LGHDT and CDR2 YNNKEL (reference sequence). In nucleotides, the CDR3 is TGTGCCAGCAGCCCAGCAGGAGGGGATAGCAATCAGCCCCAGCATTTT. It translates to CASSPAGGDSNQPQHF.

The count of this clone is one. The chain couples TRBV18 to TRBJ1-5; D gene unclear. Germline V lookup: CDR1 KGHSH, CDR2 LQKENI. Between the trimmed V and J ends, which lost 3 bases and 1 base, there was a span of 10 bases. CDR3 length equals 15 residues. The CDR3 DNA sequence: TGTGCCAGCTCACCGAGCGCAGTAAGCAATCAGCCCCAGCATTTT. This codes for CASSPSAVSNQPQHF.

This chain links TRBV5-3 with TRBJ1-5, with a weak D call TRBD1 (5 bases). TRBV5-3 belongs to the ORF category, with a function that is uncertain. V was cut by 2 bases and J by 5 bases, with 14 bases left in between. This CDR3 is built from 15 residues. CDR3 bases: TGTGCCAGAAGCTTAGGGCAGGGAGGGCATCAGCCCCAGCATTTT. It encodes CARSLGQGGHQPQHF.

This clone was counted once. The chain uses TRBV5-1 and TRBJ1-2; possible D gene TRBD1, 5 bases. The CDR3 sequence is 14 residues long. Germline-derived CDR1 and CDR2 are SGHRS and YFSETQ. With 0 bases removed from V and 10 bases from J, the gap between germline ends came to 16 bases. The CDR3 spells CASSLGQGRLSYTF. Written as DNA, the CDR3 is TGCGCCAGCAGCTTGGGTCAGGGAAGGTTGTCCTACACCTTC.

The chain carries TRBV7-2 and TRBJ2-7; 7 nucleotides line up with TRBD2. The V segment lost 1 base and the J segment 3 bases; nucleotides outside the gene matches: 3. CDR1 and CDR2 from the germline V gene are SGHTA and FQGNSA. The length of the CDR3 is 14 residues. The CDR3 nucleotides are TGTGCCAGCAGCTTAGTTGCGGGGGACTACGAGCAGTACTTC. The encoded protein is CASSLVAGDYEQYF.

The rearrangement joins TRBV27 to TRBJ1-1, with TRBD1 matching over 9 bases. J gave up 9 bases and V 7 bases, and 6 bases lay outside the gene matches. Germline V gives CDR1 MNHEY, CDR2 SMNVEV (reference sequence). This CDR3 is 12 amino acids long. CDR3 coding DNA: TGTGCCAGCATGCTCGGGACAGGGAAAGCTTTCTTT. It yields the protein CASMLGTGKAFF.

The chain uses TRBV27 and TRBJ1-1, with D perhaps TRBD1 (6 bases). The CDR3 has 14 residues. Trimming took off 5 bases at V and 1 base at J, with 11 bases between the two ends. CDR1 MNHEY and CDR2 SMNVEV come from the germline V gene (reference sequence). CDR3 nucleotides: TGTGCCAGCAGTCTCGGACAGACGAACACTGAAGCTTTCTTT. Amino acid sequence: CASSLGQTNTEAFF.

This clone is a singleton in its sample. The CDR3 sequence is CASSPLSGANVLTF. The DNA of the CDR3 is TGTGCCAGCAGCCCCCTTTCTGGGGCCAACGTCCTGACTTTC. The rearrangement uses TRBV3-1 (or the pseudogene TRBV3-2) and TRBJ2-6; D is unclear. Germline V gene sequence: CDR1 LGHDT, CDR2 YNNKEL (reference sequence). V gave up 4 bases and J gave up 1 base, with 5 bases separating them. The CDR3 is 14 amino acids.

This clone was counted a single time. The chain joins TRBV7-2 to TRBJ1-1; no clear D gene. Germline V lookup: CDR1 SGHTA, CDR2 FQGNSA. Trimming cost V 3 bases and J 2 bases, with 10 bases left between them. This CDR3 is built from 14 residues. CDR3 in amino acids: CASSFWTGNTEAFF. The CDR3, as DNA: TGTGCCAGCAGCTTCTGGACGGGAAACACTGAAGCTTTCTTT.